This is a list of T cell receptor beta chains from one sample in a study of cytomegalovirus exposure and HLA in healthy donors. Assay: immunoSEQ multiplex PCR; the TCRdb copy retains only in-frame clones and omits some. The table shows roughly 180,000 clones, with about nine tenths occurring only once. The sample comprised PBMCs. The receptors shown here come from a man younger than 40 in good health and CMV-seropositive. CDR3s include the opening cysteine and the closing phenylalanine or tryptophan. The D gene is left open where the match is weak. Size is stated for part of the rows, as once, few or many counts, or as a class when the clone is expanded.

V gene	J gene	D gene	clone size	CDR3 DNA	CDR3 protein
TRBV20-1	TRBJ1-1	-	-	TGCAGTGCCCTAGGCGCTTTCTTT	CSALGAFF
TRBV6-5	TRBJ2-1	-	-	TGTGCCAGCAGTTACCGACCCAATGAGCAGTTCTTC	CASSYRPNEQFF
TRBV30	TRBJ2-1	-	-	TGTGCCTGGAGTTGGACTACTGGCGATGAGCAGTTCTTC	CAWSWTTGDEQFF
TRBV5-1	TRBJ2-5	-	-	TGCGCCAGCACCCTTAGGGGAATCGGTCTGGAGACCCAGTACTTC	CASTLRGIGLETQYF
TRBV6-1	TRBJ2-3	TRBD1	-	TGTGCCAGCAGGGAGGGGACAGGGATCGATACGCAGTATTTT	CASREGTGIDTQYF
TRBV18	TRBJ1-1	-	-	TGTGCCAGCTCACCACAGGCACAGGGATACACTGAAGCTTTCTTT	CASSPQAQGYTEAFF
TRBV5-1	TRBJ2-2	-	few	TGCGCCAGCACGTGGGACACCGGGGAGCTGTTTTTT	CASTWDTGELFF
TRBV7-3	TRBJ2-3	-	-	TGTGCCAGCAGCTTAACGGGGGTGGAGGCCACAGATACGCAGTATTTT	CASSLTGVEATDTQYF
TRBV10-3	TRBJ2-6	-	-	TGTGCCATCGGGAGACCTGAGGGGCCTGGGGCCAACGTCCTGACTTTC	CAIGRPEGPGANVLTF
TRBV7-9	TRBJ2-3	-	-	TGTGCCAGCAGCTTAACTATCCGCACAGATACGCAGTATTTT	CASSLTIRTDTQYF
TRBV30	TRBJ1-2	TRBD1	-	TGTGCCTGGAGTGTCGGTATCCAACAGGGGCTCTATGGCTACACCTTC	CAWSVGIQQGLYGYTF
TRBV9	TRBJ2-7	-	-	TGTGCCAGCAGCGTAGATCCTAGTAGTGAGCAGTACTTC	CASSVDPSSEQYF
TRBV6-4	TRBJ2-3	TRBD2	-	TGTGCCAGCAGTGTGGCAGTTGGCGGGAGGGCAGATACGCAGTATTTT	CASSVAVGGRADTQYF
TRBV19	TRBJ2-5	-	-	TGTGCCAGTAGTATCCAGGACGGTCAAGGGGAGACCCAGTACTTC	CASSIQDGQGETQYF
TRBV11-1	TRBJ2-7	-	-	TGTGCCAGCAGCTTACGGCTAGCCGACGAGCAGTACTTC	CASSLRLADEQYF
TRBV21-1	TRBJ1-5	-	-	TGTGCCAGCAGCAAACATTGGCTGAAAAATCAGCCCCAGCATTTT	CASSKHWLKNQPQHF
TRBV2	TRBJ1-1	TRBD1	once	TGTGCCAGCAAGGGGGCGGGGTACACTGAAGCTTTCTTT	CASKGAGYTEAFF
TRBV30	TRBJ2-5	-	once	TGTGCCTGGAGTGTAGGGGGGACATCTCAAGAGACCCAGTACTTC	CAWSVGGTSQETQYF
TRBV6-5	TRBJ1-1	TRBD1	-	TGTGCCAGTCGGACAGGGGACCACGCTTCCACTGAAGCTTTCTTT	CASRTGDHASTEAFF
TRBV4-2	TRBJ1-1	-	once	TGTGCCAGCAGCCACGCAGGGCGGGGGAACACTGAAGCTTTCTTT	CASSHAGRGNTEAFF
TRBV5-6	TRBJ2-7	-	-	TGTGCCAGCAGCTCACAGGGCCTCGAGCAGTACTTC	CASSSQGLEQYF
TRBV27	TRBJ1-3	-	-	TGTGCCAGCAGCCTGGACGCTGGAAACACCATATATTTT	CASSLDAGNTIYF
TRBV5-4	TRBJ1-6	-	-	TGTGCCAGCAGCTTGGGCGGGACCCTAAGGGTCAATTCACCCCTCCACTTT	CASSLGGTLRVNSPLHF
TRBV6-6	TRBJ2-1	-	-	TGTGCCAGCAGTTCGGGGCCAGAAAAGCTGTTCTTC	CASSSGPEKLFF
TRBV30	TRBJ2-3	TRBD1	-	TGTGCCTGGAGTGTACTGGGGACAGAAAAAGATACGCAGTATTTT	CAWSVLGTEKDTQYF
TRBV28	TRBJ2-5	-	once	TGTGCCAGCAGTTTACGGGGGACAGCCGTACAAGAGACCCAGTACTTC	CASSLRGTAVQETQYF
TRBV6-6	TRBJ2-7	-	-	TGTGCCAGCTGCCAGGAGGGGAAAGTGCCCTACGAGCAGTACTTC	CASCQEGKVPYEQYF
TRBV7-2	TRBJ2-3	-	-	TGTGCCAGCAGCCGACGGGACAACACAGATACGCAGTATTTT	CASSRRDNTDTQYF
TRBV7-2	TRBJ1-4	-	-	TGTGCCAGCAGCTTACGGACATTTGCAACTAATGAAAAACTGTTTTTT	CASSLRTFATNEKLFF
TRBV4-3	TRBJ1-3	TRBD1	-	TGCGCCAGCAGCCACCTCACCCAGGGGGCTGGAAACACCATATATTTT	CASSHLTQGAGNTIYF
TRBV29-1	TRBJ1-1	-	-	TGCAGCGTTGACGGGGACACTGAAGCTTTCTTT	CSVDGDTEAFF